What follows are 20 T cell receptor beta chains derived from one specimen sequenced in a study of early T cells in non-severe SARS-CoV-2 infection. TCRdb fed the 5' RACE reads into MiXCR, producing one record per CDR3 protein. The sample lists more than 65,000 distinct CDR3 sequences; around 15% were seen once. Material: whole blood. The receptors were gathered from an adult who was a healthcare worker with PCR-confirmed SARS-CoV-2 infection or an uninfected control (not recorded which).

This clonotype was counted at least ten times. The J gene is TRBJ1-1, the V gene TRBV29-1, with D maybe TRBD1 (6 bases). Germline assignment: CDR1 SQVTM and CDR2 ANQGSEA. This CDR3 has 14 amino acids. Trimming stripped 4 bases from V and 4 bases from J, with 16 bases between. In DNA form, the CDR3 reads TGCAGCGTTGTGCCCGGGGGCGTCGGCACTGAAGCTTTCTTT. Amino acids: CSVVPGGVGTEAFF.

This clonotype was seen at least ten times. The chain recombines TRBV18 with TRBJ1-1; 9 bases fit TRBD1. Germline V gene lookup returns CDR1 KGHSH and CDR2 LQKENI. V shed 2 bases and J 5 bases; nucleotides not matched to a gene: 3. The CDR3 sequence is 14 residues long. CDR3: CASSPDRGWTEAFF. CDR3 nucleotide sequence: TGTGCCAGCTCACCAGACAGGGGGTGGACTGAAGCTTTCTTT.

In this sample, this clonotype turned up many times. The genes are TRBV29-1 and TRBJ2-1; possible D gene TRBD2, 6 bases. CDR3 length: 15 amino acids. Trimming shortened V by 4 bases and J by 0 bases, and 13 bases separated the two germline ends. From germline, CDR1 is SQVTM and CDR2 ANQGSEA. The CDR3 here is CSVVGGASSYNEQFF. In nucleotides, the CDR3 is TGCAGCGTTGTCGGAGGGGCCAGCTCCTACAATGAGCAGTTCTTC.

This chain joins TRBV11-2 and TRBJ2-3; D remains unclear. Germline lookup yields CDR1 SGHAT and CDR2 FQNNGV. The CDR3 covers 14 residues. The V gene lost 1 base and the J gene lost 2 bases, with 7 bases spanning the gap. The CDR3 spells CASSLARTTDTQYF. In DNA form, the CDR3 reads TGTGCCAGCAGCTTAGCGAGAACCACAGATACGCAGTATTTT.

This clonotype was observed many times. V and J are TRBV7-9 and TRBJ1-1; D not certain. Germline values: CDR1 SEHNR, CDR2 FQNEAQ (reference sequence). The CDR3 extends over 16 amino acids. V lost 3 bases to trimming and J lost 0 bases, with 14 bases between them. As DNA, the CDR3 is TGTGCCAGCAGCTTCCGTGCAGCTCAAATGAACACTGAAGCTTTCTTT. This translates into CASSFRAAQMNTEAFF.

The chain has TRBV7-2 and TRBJ2-3, with D perhaps TRBD1 (6 bases). Trimming left V 5 bases short and J 2 bases short, with 20 bases between. The CDR3 is made up of 17 amino acids. Germline CDR1 SGHTA, CDR2 FQGNSA. The CDR3 here is CASSPRTGTSYTDTQYF. In DNA, the CDR3 is TGTGCCAGCAGCCCGCGAACCGGGACAAGTTACACAGATACGCAGTATTTT.

This clonotype was counted many times. This chain joins TRBV20-1 and TRBJ2-1; the D gene is possibly TRBD2 (6 bases). The germline V gene encodes CDR1 DFQATT and CDR2 SNEGSKA (reference sequence). V shed 3 bases and J shed 0 bases, with 12 bases lying between them. The CDR3 is 15 amino acids. The DNA for the CDR3 is TGCAGTGCTAGGCGGGGCCTCAGCTCCTACAATGAGCAGTTCTTC. Translated, it gives CSARRGLSSYNEQFF.

This clonotype occurred many times. This sequence joins TRBV7-2 and TRBJ2-2; 9 bases fit TRBD2. The ends lost 5 bases at V and 4 bases at J; junction bases unmatched: 11. Germline loops: CDR1 SGHTA, CDR2 FQGNSA. This CDR3 has 17 amino acids. CDR3 DNA sequence: TGTGCCAGCAGCCACCTGCGGGGGGGGTCGGGCACCGGGGAGCTGTTTTTT. The encoded protein is CASSHLRGGSGTGELFF. Looking up the rest from reference TRBV7-2 and TRBJ2-2 gives the full variable domain: GAGVSQSPSNKVTEKGKDVELRCDPISGHTALYWYRQSLGQGLEFLIYFQGNSAPDKSGLPSDRFSAERTGGSVSTLTIQRTQQEDSAVYLCASSHLRGGSGTGELFFGEGSRLTVL.

This rearrangement joins TRBV7-9 to TRBJ2-3; the D is unclear. Trimming cost V 7 bases and J 5 bases, with 10 bases left between them. The CDR3 extends over 12 amino acids. CDR1 and CDR2 (germline): SEHNR, FQNEAQ (reference sequence). The CDR3 sequence: CASTRLEDTQYF. In nucleotides, the CDR3 is TGTGCCAGCACCCGACTCGAAGATACGCAGTATTTT.

Comments on this clonotype: A read error may be the cause here, since a much bigger clone is one base away. CDR3 DNA: TGTGCCAGCAGTGACAGACACGAGCAGTACTTC. The encoded protein is CASSDRHEQYF. V usage is TRBV12-3 or TRBV12-4 and J usage is TRBJ2-7; tentatively, D is TRBD1 (5 bases). V lost 5 bases, J lost 5 bases, and 7 bases lay in between. The CDR3 is 11 amino acids.

The table lists this clonotype with many counts. The rearrangement joins TRBV12-3 or TRBV12-4 to TRBJ2-7; D is perhaps TRBD1 (6 bases). V lost 6 bases and J 12 bases, leaving 15 bases between the germline ends. The CDR3 totals 11 residues. DNA for the CDR3: TGTGCCAGCAGCCGGGACACCGTTCGGTACTTC. Translating it yields CASSRDTVRYF.

As to this clonotype: A much larger clone is a single base away; this may be a read error. V is TRBV6-1 and J is TRBJ2-1; 7 positions agree with TRBD2. Germline CDR1 reads MNHNS; CDR2 reads SASEGT. The CDR3 has 15 amino acids. CDR3 residues: CSSSELPGGPNEQFF. CDR3 DNA sequence: TGTTCCAGCAGTGAACTGCCGGGGGGACCCAATGAGCAGTTCTTC.

The V and J genes are TRBV4-2 and TRBJ1-1; TRBD1 matches at 7 bases. V shed 3 bases and J 5 bases; nucleotides not matched to a gene: 9. The CDR3 is 15 residues long. The germline CDR1 and CDR2 sequences are LGHNA and YNFKEQ. Here the CDR3 DNA reads TGTGCCAGCAGCCAGGAAGACAGGGCTCGGACTGAAGCTTTCTTT. This gives the protein CASSQEDRARTEAFF.

The CDR3 spells CSATRSGPNTEAFF. The CDR3 DNA reads as TGCAGTGCTACAAGGTCAGGGCCGAACACTGAAGCTTTCTTT. This chain uses TRBV20-1 with TRBJ1-1; possible D gene TRBD1, 5 bases. V lost 4 bases, J lost 1 base, and 13 bases lay in between. The CDR3 is made up of 14 amino acids. Germline V gene lookup returns CDR1 DFQATT and CDR2 SNEGSKA (reference sequence).

Many counts were recorded for this clonotype. J is TRBJ2-7 and V is TRBV30, with 13 nucleotides matching TRBD2. The trim removed 7 bases at V and 4 bases at J, leaving 7 bases unmatched. The CDR3 consists of 14 residues. Germline CDR1 reads GTSNPN; CDR2 reads SVGIG (reference sequence). DNA of the CDR3: TGTGCCTTTAGACTAGCGGGGGGCCTTTACGAGCAGTACTTC. This translates into CAFRLAGGLYEQYF.

The chain is built from TRBV6-6 and TRBJ1-5, with TRBD1 matching over 7 bases. CDR3 length: 17 amino acids. The germline V gene encodes CDR1 MNHNY and CDR2 SVGAGI (reference sequence). V gave up 2 bases and J gave up 0 bases; unmatched junction bases: 7. CDR3 amino acids: CASSYPGTAYSNQPQHF. The CDR3 region has the DNA TGTGCCAGCAGTTACCCCGGGACAGCCTATAGCAATCAGCCCCAGCATTTT.

Only a few counts were recorded for this clonotype. The genes are TRBV5-1 and TRBJ1-2, with 7 nucleotides matching TRBD1. J lost 1 base, V lost 0 bases, and 6 bases had no gene match. The CDR3 is 16 residues long. Germline-derived CDR1 and CDR2 are SGHRS and YFSETQ. Here the CDR3 reads CASSLAKGQLNYGYTF. The CDR3, as DNA: TGCGCCAGCAGCTTGGCTAAGGGACAGCTTAACTATGGCTACACCTTC.

This clonotype was seen ten or more times. The chain employs TRBV6-5 and TRBJ2-7, with 7 positions matching TRBD1. Germline CDR1 and CDR2: MNHEY and SVGAGI. The CDR3 runs 14 residues. J gave up 2 bases and V 4 bases, and 5 bases lay outside the gene matches. The CDR3 coding sequence is TGTGCCAGCAGTTGGCTTGACAGGGCCTACGAGCAGTACTTC. It translates to CASSWLDRAYEQYF.

This clonotype was observed a handful of times. The chain has TRBV20-1 and TRBJ1-5; D remains unclear. The CDR3 spans 15 residues. Trimming removed 3 bases at V and 5 bases at J, with 17 bases between. CDR1 DFQATT and CDR2 SNEGSKA come from the germline V gene (reference sequence). The CDR3 loop is CSASKTRGFDQPQHF. The DNA for the CDR3 is TGCAGTGCTAGTAAGACCCGGGGATTCGATCAGCCCCAGCATTTT.

This clonotype was seen a few times. This chain joins TRBV29-1 and TRBJ1-2; D is uncertain. V was clipped by 3 bases and J by 6 bases, with 2 bases between them. The CDR3 runs to 9 residues. Germline V gene data show CDR1 as SQVTM and CDR2 as ANQGSEA. In DNA, the CDR3 is TGCAGCGTTGACCATGGCTACACCTTC. Translating it yields CSVDHGYTF.